This is a list of T cell receptor beta chains from one sample in a study of blood T cell repertoires in COVID-19. Profiling relied on immunoSEQ multiplex PCR, and the TCRdb table lists in-frame clones only, not all of them. Among about 110,000 clones listed, approximately 80% were seen once. What was sequenced was peripheral blood. The origin of the receptors is a woman of 80 years or more with active or convalescent COVID-19. CDR3s include the opening cysteine and the closing phenylalanine or tryptophan. The order of the fields is V gene, D gene, J gene, CDR3 length, clone size, CDR3 protein, CDR3 DNA. A D gene is named only where the DNA matches it firmly. Some rows have no size entry. The others give once, few or many, or a class for an expanded clone.

v_gene: TRBV6-1
d_gene: TRBD2
j_gene: TRBJ2-3
len: 18
abundance: NA
CDR3aa: CASSETLFLAGRPDTQYF
CDR3nt: TGTGCCAGCAGTGAGACACTATTTCTAGCGGGAAGGCCAGATACGCAGTATTTT

v_gene: TRBV7-6
d_gene: NA
j_gene: TRBJ1-1
len: 14
abundance: NA
CDR3aa: CASSLSGLNTEAFF
CDR3nt: TGTGCCAGCAGCTTATCGGGGTTAAACACTGAAGCTTTCTTT

v_gene: TRBV5-1
d_gene: TRBD2
j_gene: TRBJ2-1
len: 15
abundance: NA
CDR3aa: CASSLSGGDYNEQFF
CDR3nt: TGCGCCAGCAGCTTGAGCGGGGGGGATTACAATGAGCAGTTCTTC

v_gene: TRBV6-1
d_gene: TRBD2
j_gene: TRBJ2-5
len: 15
abundance: once
CDR3aa: CASSEWASGSPTQYF
CDR3nt: TGTGCCAGCAGTGAATGGGCTAGCGGGAGCCCGACCCAGTACTTC

v_gene: TRBV28
d_gene: NA
j_gene: TRBJ1-1
len: 14
abundance: NA
CDR3aa: CASSIGQMNTEAFF
CDR3nt: TGTGCCAGCAGTATAGGACAGATGAACACTGAAGCTTTCTTT

v_gene: TRBV23-1
d_gene: TRBD2
j_gene: TRBJ2-3
len: 17
abundance: NA
CDR3aa: CASSQTPIAGGADTQYF
CDR3nt: TGCGCCAGCAGTCAAACCCCTATAGCGGGAGGAGCAGATACGCAGTATTTT

v_gene: TRBV28
d_gene: TRBD1
j_gene: TRBJ1-6
len: 15
abundance: NA
CDR3aa: CASTVSTGDNSPLHF
CDR3nt: TGTGCCAGCACCGTCAGTACAGGGGATAATTCACCCCTCCACTTT

v_gene: TRBV6-6
d_gene: TRBD2
j_gene: TRBJ2-7
len: 16
abundance: NA
CDR3aa: CASNSPLLAGRNEQYF
CDR3nt: TGTGCCAGCAACTCACCGCTTCTAGCGGGACGCAACGAGCAGTACTTC

v_gene: TRBV2
d_gene: NA
j_gene: TRBJ2-6
len: 16
abundance: few
CDR3aa: CASRPLGGTGANVLTF
CDR3nt: TGTGCCAGCAGGCCCCTCGGGGGAACTGGGGCCAACGTCCTGACTTTC

v_gene: TRBV7-9
d_gene: TRBD1
j_gene: TRBJ2-1
len: 17
abundance: NA
CDR3aa: CASSQGGQGFGYNEQFF
CDR3nt: TGTGCCAGCAGCCAGGGGGGACAGGGTTTCGGATACAATGAGCAGTTCTTC

v_gene: TRBV15
d_gene: NA
j_gene: TRBJ1-2
len: 13
abundance: NA
CDR3aa: CATSRDGRDGYTF
CDR3nt: TGTGCCACCAGCAGAGATGGCAGGGATGGCTACACCTTC

v_gene: TRBV5-1
d_gene: NA
j_gene: TRBJ1-4
len: 13
abundance: NA
CDR3aa: CASREAGNEKLFF
CDR3nt: TGCGCCAGCCGGGAGGCTGGAAATGAAAAACTGTTTTTT

v_gene: TRBV10-3
d_gene: TRBD2
j_gene: TRBJ2-7
len: 16
abundance: NA
CDR3aa: CAISAGLAGATYEQYF
CDR3nt: TGTGCCATCAGTGCGGGACTAGCGGGAGCTACCTACGAGCAGTACTTC

v_gene: TRBV6-5
d_gene: NA
j_gene: TRBJ1-3
len: 15
abundance: NA
CDR3aa: CASSLERGSGNTIYF
CDR3nt: TGTGCCAGCAGTTTAGAAAGGGGCTCTGGAAACACCATATATTTT

v_gene: TRBV5-1
d_gene: NA
j_gene: TRBJ2-5
len: 12
abundance: few
CDR3aa: CASSTTLETQYF
CDR3nt: TGCGCCAGCAGCACAACCCTAGAGACCCAGTACTTC

v_gene: TRBV23-1
d_gene: TRBD2
j_gene: TRBJ2-7
len: 16
abundance: NA
CDR3aa: CASSLGKKRERSEQYF
CDR3nt: TGCGCCAGCAGTCTGGGTAAGAAGCGGGAAAGGAGCGAGCAGTACTTC

v_gene: TRBV5-6
d_gene: NA
j_gene: TRBJ2-5
len: 15
abundance: NA
CDR3aa: CASSLRTLGGETQYF
CDR3nt: TGTGCCAGCAGCCTACGGACTCTAGGTGGAGAGACCCAGTACTTC

v_gene: TRBV27
d_gene: TRBD1
j_gene: TRBJ1-5
len: 15
abundance: NA
CDR3aa: CASSPGTGGIQPQHF
CDR3nt: TGTGCCAGCAGTCCGGGGACAGGGGGGATACAGCCCCAGCATTTT

v_gene: TRBV2
d_gene: TRBD1
j_gene: TRBJ1-4
len: 15
abundance: NA
CDR3aa: CASRSLGQVNEKLFF
CDR3nt: TGTGCCAGCAGAAGCTTGGGACAGGTGAATGAAAAACTGTTTTTT

v_gene: TRBV9
d_gene: TRBD2
j_gene: TRBJ2-5
len: 17
abundance: NA
CDR3aa: CASSVASGLAGGETQYF
CDR3nt: TGTGCCAGCAGCGTAGCTTCTGGGCTAGCGGGAGGAGAGACCCAGTACTTC

v_gene: TRBV27
d_gene: NA
j_gene: TRBJ1-1
len: 15
abundance: once
CDR3aa: CASSLSVVGGTEAFF
CDR3nt: TGTGCCAGCAGTTTATCGGTAGTGGGGGGCACTGAAGCTTTCTTT

v_gene: TRBV12-3/TRBV12-4
d_gene: NA
j_gene: TRBJ2-3
len: 13
abundance: NA
CDR3aa: CASSLRPTDTQYF
CDR3nt: TGTGCCAGCAGCCTCAGGCCTACAGATACGCAGTATTTT

v_gene: TRBV12-3/TRBV12-4
d_gene: NA
j_gene: TRBJ2-7
len: 12
abundance: NA
CDR3aa: CASCLQGSEQYF
CDR3nt: TGTGCCAGCTGTCTACAGGGCAGCGAGCAGTACTTC

v_gene: TRBV6-6
d_gene: TRBD1
j_gene: TRBJ1-5
len: 13
abundance: NA
CDR3aa: CASRQTGNQPQHF
CDR3nt: TGTGCCAGCAGACAGACAGGGAATCAGCCCCAGCATTTT

v_gene: TRBV5-1
d_gene: TRBD1
j_gene: TRBJ1-6
len: 15
abundance: NA
CDR3aa: CASRKTGTANSPLHF
CDR3nt: TGCGCCAGTCGGAAAACCGGGACAGCTAATTCACCCCTCCACTTT

v_gene: TRBV10-1
d_gene: NA
j_gene: TRBJ1-5
len: 13
abundance: NA
CDR3aa: CASRTPENQPQHF
CDR3nt: TGCGCCAGCAGGACCCCGGAGAATCAGCCCCAGCATTTT

v_gene: TRBV9
d_gene: TRBD1
j_gene: TRBJ1-3
len: 18
abundance: NA
CDR3aa: CASSVVALAGGSGNTIYF
CDR3nt: TGTGCCAGCAGCGTAGTCGCCTTAGCAGGGGGCTCTGGAAACACCATATATTTT

v_gene: TRBV6-6
d_gene: TRBD2
j_gene: TRBJ2-3
len: 16
abundance: NA
CDR3aa: CASSYPTSAPFATQYF
CDR3nt: TGTGCCAGCAGTTACCCCACTAGCGCCCCGTTCGCTACGCAGTATTTT